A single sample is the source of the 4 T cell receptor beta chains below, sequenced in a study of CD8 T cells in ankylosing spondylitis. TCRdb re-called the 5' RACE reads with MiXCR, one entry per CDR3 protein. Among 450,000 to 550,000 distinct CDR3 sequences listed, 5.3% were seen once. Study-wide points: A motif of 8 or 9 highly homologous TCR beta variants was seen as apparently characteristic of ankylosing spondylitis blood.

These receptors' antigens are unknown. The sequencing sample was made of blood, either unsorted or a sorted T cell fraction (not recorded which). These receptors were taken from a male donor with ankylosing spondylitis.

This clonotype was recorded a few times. The CDR3 sequence is CATSDLLAEGNTQYF. The CDR3 nucleotides are TGTGCCACCAGTGATTTGCTAGCGGAGGGGAATACGCAGTATTTT. The V call is TRBV24-1, the J call TRBJ2-3; 7 nucleotides match TRBD2. Germline CDR1 is KGHDR and CDR2 is SFDVKD. This CDR3 is 15 amino acids long. V was pared by 0 bases and J by 7 bases, with 6 bases of the junction left unmatched.

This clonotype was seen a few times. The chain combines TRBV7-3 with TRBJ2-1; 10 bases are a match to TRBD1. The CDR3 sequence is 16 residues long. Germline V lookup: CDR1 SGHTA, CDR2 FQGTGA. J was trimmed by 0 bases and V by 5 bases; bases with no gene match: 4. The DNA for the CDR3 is TGTGCCAGCAGCGCGGACAGGGGGAGCTCCTACAATGAGCAGTTCTTC. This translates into CASSADRGSSYNEQFF.

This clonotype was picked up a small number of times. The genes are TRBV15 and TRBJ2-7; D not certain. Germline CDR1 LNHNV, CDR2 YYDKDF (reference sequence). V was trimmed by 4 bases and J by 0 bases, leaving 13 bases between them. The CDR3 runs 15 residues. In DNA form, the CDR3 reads TGTGCCACCAGCACCGAATGGGCAGGCTCCTACGAGCAGTACTTC. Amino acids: CATSTEWAGSYEQYF.

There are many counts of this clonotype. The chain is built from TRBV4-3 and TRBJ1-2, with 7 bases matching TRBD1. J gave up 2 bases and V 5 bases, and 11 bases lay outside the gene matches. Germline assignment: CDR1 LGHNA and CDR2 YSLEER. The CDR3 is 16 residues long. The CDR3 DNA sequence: TGCGCCAGCAGCTGGGTCGGACAGGACCTAAACTATGGCTACACCTTC. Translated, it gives CASSWVGQDLNYGYTF.